These 4 T cell receptor beta chains were all obtained from the same sample, sequenced in a study of blood T cell repertoires in COVID-19. The repertoire was sequenced with immunoSEQ multiplex PCR; TCRdb's copy has only in-frame clones and lacks some. Here the sample spans 78,000 or so clones, around 81% being singletons. Sequencing was carried out using peripheral blood. The origin of the receptors is a human donor in a cohort sampled during active COVID-19.

This chain links TRBV29-1 with TRBJ2-1, with D unclear. The V gene's germline CDR1 is SQVTM and CDR2 ANQGSEA. V gave up 4 bases and J gave up 0 bases, with 7 bases separating them. CDR3 length: 13 amino acids. The CDR3 coding sequence is TGCAGCGTTGTCTTTAGCTCCTACAATGAGCAGTTCTTC. This sequence encodes CSVVFSSYNEQFF.

The rearrangement uses TRBV28 and TRBJ1-1; the match to TRBD1 covers 7 bases. With 10 bases clipped from V and 0 bases from J, the junction kept 5 bases outside the gene matches. This CDR3 spans 13 amino acids. Per germline, CDR1 MDHEN and CDR2 SYDVKM. The CDR3 here is CATGQVMNTEAFF. The CDR3 DNA is TGTGCCACCGGACAGGTAATGAACACTGAAGCTTTCTTT.

CDR3: CASSLLASGGATDTQYF. Written as DNA, the CDR3 is TGTGCCAGCAGCCTATTAGCTAGCGGGGGGGCAACAGATACGCAGTATTTT. This sequence joins TRBV7-8 and TRBJ2-3; 12 bases align to TRBD2. Per the germline V gene, CDR1 is SGHVS and CDR2 is FQNEAQ. The CDR3 has 17 residues. After removal of 5 bases from V and 3 bases from J, the junction contained 9 bases not matched to a gene.

This chain connects TRBV7-8 to TRBJ2-4; D is possibly TRBD1 (6 bases). The CDR3 runs to 16 residues. The germline V gene has CDR1 SGHVS and CDR2 FQNEAQ. Trimming cost V 5 bases and J 6 bases, with 20 bases left between them. The CDR3 loop reads CASSRNRDPGGNIQYF. CDR3 nucleotide sequence: TGTGCCAGCAGCCGTAACAGGGACCCGGGCGGAAACATTCAGTACTTC.